This TCR beta chain stems from a study of OX40 agonist ivuxolimab in advanced cancers. In the study overall: Dose-escalation subjects each had hepatocellular carcinoma, melanoma, renal cell or head and neck cancer. Prior anti-PD-1, anti-PD-L1 or anti-CTLA-4 therapy did not bar entry, and more than 35% had some.

In the case of this clone: Its target is not known.

Whole-study results and caveats: Nonresponders included some who also had low normalized T-cell clonal expansion.

Germline V gene sequence: CDR1 GTSNPN, CDR2 SVGIG (reference sequence). The CDR3 length is 13 residues. Trimming took off 0 bases at V and 3 bases at J, with 7 bases between the two ends. The method was immunoSEQ multiplex PCR; TCRdb's version includes in-frame clones alone and lacks a portion of them. The repertoire holds around 20,000 clones, with just under 75% as singletons. This receptor was identified in an adult with an advanced solid tumor such as melanoma, head and neck, liver or kidney cancer. Here the sequenced sample was CD4+ or CD8+ T cells sorted from blood, taken in a trial of the OX40 agonist ivuxolimab. This sequence joins TRBV30 and TRBJ2-3, with unresolved D. CDR3 region: CAWSVLITDTQYF. The CDR3 DNA is TGTGCCTGGAGTGTGCTTATAACAGATACGCAGTATTTT.